The 32 T cell receptor beta chains presented below share a single source sample, sequenced in a study of cytomegalovirus exposure and HLA in healthy donors (dated by TCRdb to 2015 to 2018). Library preparation used the immunoSEQ multiplex PCR assay. For the multiplex PCR, a mixture combining 60 forward primers for TCR Vbeta segments and 13 reverse primers for TCR Jbeta segments was used. Entries here come from immuneACCESS through TCRdb and include only in-frame sequences with V and J called. Some clones fail to appear in such tables; in the studies checked, an unresolved V gene covers under half of the shortfall, and the cause of the remainder is unknown. This sample comprises roughly 38,000 clones, 85% to 95% of them detected only once. Jointly, the top ten make up about 2.5% of the sample. The specimen sequenced was PBMCs. These receptors all come from a woman aged 18-29 years in good health and CMV-seronegative.

The rearrangement joins TRBV7-9 to TRBJ2-2, with 10 bases matching TRBD2. The CDR3 covers 16 residues. Unmatched junction bases numbered 5, after V lost 3 bases and J lost 4 bases. Germline assignment: CDR1 SEHNR and CDR2 FQNEAQ (reference sequence). CDR3 loop: CASSFLAGDLTGELFF. In DNA form, the CDR3 reads TGTGCCAGCAGCTTCCTAGCGGGGGATCTCACCGGGGAGCTGTTTTTT.

In the case of this clone: Its ends do not fully match the called genes, so a read error is possible. The chain links TRBV7-9 to TRBJ2-2, with D possibly matching TRBD1 (5 bases). This CDR3 spans 14 amino acids. Germline assignment: CDR1 SEHNR and CDR2 FQNEAQ (reference sequence). The CDR3 reads CSSSLGQNTGELFF. CDR3 DNA: TGTTCCAGCAGCTTAGGACAGAACACCGGGGAGCTGTTTTTT.

The genes are TRBV9 and TRBJ1-3, with TRBD1 as a possible D gene (5 bases). The germline gives CDR1 SGDLS, CDR2 YYNGEE. The CDR3 totals 19 residues. Trimming left V 0 bases short and J 2 bases short, with 21 bases between. The CDR3 is CASSVVSYHRGETGNTIYF. Here the CDR3 DNA reads TGTGCCAGCAGCGTAGTATCATATCATCGGGGGGAAACTGGAAACACCATATATTTT.

This chain links TRBV28 with TRBJ1-2; D gene uncertain. This CDR3 region has 12 residues. V was shortened by 6 bases and J by 0 bases, with 5 bases between the two germline ends. The V gene's germline CDR1 is MDHEN and CDR2 SYDVKM. In DNA form, the CDR3 reads TGTGCCAGCAGGTACTCTAACTATGGCTACACCTTC. This codes for CASRYSNYGYTF.

The chain combines TRBV5-1 with TRBJ2-7, with 7 nucleotides matching TRBD2. The ends lost 4 bases at V and 4 bases at J; junction bases unmatched: 11. CDR1 and CDR2 from the germline V gene are SGHRS and YFSETQ. CDR3 size: 15 residues. The CDR3 DNA is TGCGCCAGCAGCCTCGGCGTAGGCGGGGGATACGAGCAGTACTTC. It is translated as CASSLGVGGGYEQYF.

The rearrangement uses TRBV6-4 and TRBJ1-3; D uncertain. The germline V and J ends were trimmed by 2 bases and 4 bases, with 6 bases remaining between them. This CDR3 is built from 13 residues. CDR1 is MRHNA and CDR2 is SNTAGT in the germline V gene. CDR3 protein: CASSDGPGNTIYF. The CDR3 DNA reads TGTGCCAGCAGTGACGGCCCAGGAAACACCATATATTTT.

V usage is TRBV4-2 and J usage is TRBJ2-1, with 13 bases fitting TRBD2. The CDR3 runs to 17 residues. Looked up from germline, CDR1 is LGHNA and CDR2 is YNFKEQ. Trimming removed 1 base from V and 5 bases from J; junction bases left unmatched: 5. CDR3 sequence (DNA): TGTGCCAGCAGCCAAGCGACTAGCGGGAGGATTAACAATGAGCAGTTCTTC. Its protein product is CASSQATSGRINNEQFF.

V and J are TRBV15 and TRBJ2-7; 10 bases fit TRBD1. The CDR3 sequence is 14 residues long. The V gene's germline CDR1 is LNHNV and CDR2 YYDKDF (reference sequence). Trimming took 8 bases from V and 9 from J; bases not matched to a gene: 13. Here the CDR3 DNA reads TGTGCCACCGGAGGCCGGGACAGGGGTCTTCGGCAGTACTTC. The encoded protein is CATGGRDRGLRQYF.

The V gene is TRBV7-2, the J gene TRBJ1-5, with D maybe TRBD1 (6 bases). Germline CDR1 is SGHTA and CDR2 is FQGNSA. The CDR3 runs to 15 residues. The V end lost 1 base, the J end lost 11 bases, and 18 bases lay between the germline ends. The CDR3 region has the DNA TGTGCCAGCAGCTTAGTTTTACAGGGCGCCGGGGCCCAGCATTTT. This sequence encodes CASSLVLQGAGAQHF.

On this clone: At one boundary the junction diverges from the germline segment, which might be a read error. The same CDR3 also results from other DNA sequences found in this sample. The gene calls are TRBV18 and TRBJ1-1; TRBD1 matches at 8 bases. This CDR3 is 13 amino acids long. Germline values: CDR1 KGHSH, CDR2 LQKENI. The CDR3 DNA reads as TGCGCCAGCCGTGGGACAGGAGACACTGAAGCTTTCTTT. Encoded protein: CASRGTGDTEAFF.

The CDR3 region has the DNA TGTGCCAGCAGCTTTAGGGGCTCCTACAATGAGCAGTTCTTC. Protein sequence: CASSFRGSYNEQFF. The gene calls are TRBV11-2 and TRBJ2-1, with a possible D match to TRBD1 (5 bases). Germline loops: CDR1 SGHAT, CDR2 FQNNGV. The ends were cut back, 3 bases at V and 0 bases at J, with 6 bases in the middle. The CDR3 is 14 amino acids.

The chain combines TRBV30 with TRBJ2-1, with TRBD2 matching 10 bases. The junction had 12 bases not matched to a gene; V was cut back by 1 base and J by 12 bases. From germline, CDR1 is GTSNPN and CDR2 SVGIG (reference sequence). This CDR3 is built from 15 residues. This chain's CDR3 is CAWSAGLAGELAQFF. The CDR3 bases are TGTGCCTGGAGTGCAGGGCTAGCGGGAGAACTGGCGCAGTTCTTC.

CDR3 DNA sequence: TGTGCCAGTAGATTACAGGGGCGCGCAGATACGCAGTATTTT. Translating it yields CASRLQGRADTQYF. This chain connects TRBV19 to TRBJ2-3; 7 bases match TRBD1. The CDR3 is 14 amino acids. J lost 4 bases, V lost 6 bases, and 7 bases had no gene match. Germline V gene lookup returns CDR1 LNHDA and CDR2 SQIVND (reference sequence).

This clone was seen a few times. The chain joins TRBV5-1 to TRBJ2-3, with TRBD1 identical over 7 bases. This CDR3 has 17 amino acids. The germline V gene encodes CDR1 SGHRS and CDR2 YFSETQ. V trimming: 3 bases; J trimming: 2 bases; junction bases outside the gene matches: 12. Here the CDR3 reads CASSWGWGQQTTDTQYF. For the CDR3, the DNA is TGCGCCAGCAGCTGGGGCTGGGGACAGCAGACCACAGATACGCAGTATTTT.

The J gene is TRBJ2-7, the V gene TRBV27, with TRBD2 matching 12 bases. The J segment lost 6 bases and the V segment lost 5 bases, leaving 5 bases of the junction unmatched. Germline CDR1 is MNHEY and CDR2 is SMNVEV (reference sequence). This CDR3 spans 14 amino acids. Here the CDR3 reads CASSERTSGTEQYF. The CDR3 coding sequence is TGTGCCAGCAGTGAGAGGACTAGCGGGACCGAGCAGTACTTC.

The chain has TRBV2 and TRBJ1-2; D is possibly TRBD1 (5 bases). The germline gives CDR1 SNHLY, CDR2 FYNNEI. V dropped 6 bases and J dropped 1 base, with 18 bases sitting between them. This CDR3 is 16 amino acids long. The CDR3 coding sequence is TGTGCCAGCAGACGACTGACAGATCGGATTAACTATGGCTACACCTTC. Protein sequence: CASRRLTDRINYGYTF.

This chain links TRBV18 with TRBJ1-1, with a tentative D call TRBD1 (6 bases). The CDR3 length is 15 residues. V lost 6 bases and J 3 bases, leaving 17 bases between the germline ends. Germline V CDR1 and CDR2: KGHSH, LQKENI. The CDR3 reads CASSPRVAGDTEAFF. Written as DNA, the CDR3 is TGTGCCAGCTCCCCCAGAGTGGCAGGGGACACTGAAGCTTTCTTT.

Turning to this clone: This specimen includes other DNA sequences encoding the same CDR3. The genes are TRBV5-6 and TRBJ2-1; TRBD2 agrees at 10 bases. With V trimmed by 3 bases and J by 7 bases, 4 bases remained unmatched. Germline lookup yields CDR1 SGHDT and CDR2 YYEEEE. This CDR3 region has 14 residues. The CDR3 protein is CASSSTSGKNEQFF. CDR3 DNA sequence: TGTGCCAGCAGCTCAACTAGCGGGAAGAATGAGCAGTTCTTC.

This chain connects TRBV11-3 to TRBJ2-2, with D possibly TRBD2 on 6 matching bases. The CDR3 has 12 amino acids. Per germline, CDR1 SGHNT and CDR2 YENEEA. The ends were cut back, 6 bases at V and 8 bases at J, with 10 bases in the middle. The CDR3 nucleotides are TGTGCCAGCAGGCGGGAACAAGGGGAGCTGTTTTTT. The encoded protein is CASRREQGELFF.

The CDR3 region has the DNA TGTGCCAGTAGGGACAGACCCCTTAGCAATCAGCCCCAGCATTTT. Translated: CASRDRPLSNQPQHF. V usage is TRBV19 and J usage is TRBJ1-5; weak D call: TRBD1 (6 bases). The germline V and J ends were trimmed by 6 bases and 0 bases, with 12 bases remaining between them. This CDR3 is built from 15 residues. Per germline, CDR1 LNHDA and CDR2 SQIVND (reference sequence). Filled out from reference TRBV19 and TRBJ1-5, the complete variable domain reads DGGITQSPKYLFRKEGQNVTLSCEQNLNHDAMYWYRQDPGQGLRLIYYSQIVNDFQKGDIAEGYSVSREKKESFPLTVTSAQKNPTAFYLCASRDRPLSNQPQHFGDGTRLSIL.

This chain joins TRBV7-8 and TRBJ1-5; no definite D call. Trimming removed 5 bases from V and 3 bases from J, with 11 bases in between. Looked up from germline, CDR1 is SGHVS and CDR2 is FQNEAQ. The CDR3 runs to 14 residues. The CDR3 protein is CASSLSIVNQPQHF. CDR3 coding DNA: TGTGCCAGCAGCCTAAGTATAGTCAATCAGCCCCAGCATTTT. Complete variable domain (other parts from reference TRBV7-8 and TRBJ1-5): GAGVSQSPRYKVAKRGQDVALRCDPISGHVSLFWYQQALGQGPEFLTYFQNEAQLDKSGLPSDRFFAERPEGSVSTLKIQRTQQEDSAVYLCASSLSIVNQPQHFGDGTRLSIL.

The V gene is TRBV18, the J gene TRBJ2-5; TRBD1 is a possible D gene (7 bases). CDR3 size: 14 residues. Germline V gene data show CDR1 as KGHSH and CDR2 as LQKENI. Trimming removed 6 bases from V and 5 bases from J, with 16 bases in between. CDR3 in amino acids: CASSKEQGRETQYF. In nucleotides, the CDR3 is TGTGCCAGCTCCAAAGAACAGGGGAGGGAGACCCAGTACTTC.

This clone was counted between two and nine times. CDR3 DNA: TGCGCCAGCAGCCAACCGGTGGAGGAGACCCAGTACTTC. It translates to CASSQPVEETQYF. The V gene is TRBV4-1, the J gene TRBJ2-5; D is unresolved. Germline V lookup: CDR1 MGHRA, CDR2 YSYEKL. The ends were cut back, 2 bases at V and 5 bases at J, with 9 bases in the middle. CDR3 length: 13 amino acids.

This sequence joins TRBV7-6 and TRBJ2-7; D is possibly TRBD1 (7 bases). CDR1 is SGHVS and CDR2 is FNYEAQ in the germline V gene. Trimming stripped 3 bases from V and 2 bases from J, with 11 bases between. CDR3 size: 14 residues. The CDR3, as DNA: TGTGCCAGCAGCTTCACAGGGGAGGCCTACGAGCAGTACTTC. It yields the protein CASSFTGEAYEQYF.

The CDR3 protein is CASSLESYNEQFF. The CDR3 DNA follows: TGTGCCAGCAGCTTGGAGTCCTACAATGAGCAGTTCTTC. This sequence joins TRBV13 and TRBJ2-1; D gene unclear. Trimming left V 3 bases short and J 1 base short, with 4 bases between. The CDR3 contains 13 residues. The germline CDR1 and CDR2 sequences are PRHDT and FYEKMQ (reference sequence).

The V and J genes are TRBV6-5 and TRBJ2-1; possible D gene TRBD2, 5 bases. This CDR3 is built from 15 residues. V was cut by 5 bases and J by 8 bases, with 19 bases left in between. From germline, CDR1 is MNHEY and CDR2 SVGAGI. This CDR3 reads CASSGNGLSMDEQFF. CDR3 nucleotides: TGTGCCAGCAGTGGGAACGGACTCTCGATGGATGAGCAGTTCTTC.

This CDR3 reads CASSIATNEKLFF. CDR3 in DNA: TGCGCCAGCAGCATCGCAACTAATGAAAAACTGTTTTTT. The J gene is TRBJ1-4, the V gene TRBV4-1, with D unresolved. The CDR3 has 13 residues. Germline values: CDR1 MGHRA, CDR2 YSYEKL. V lost 5 bases and J lost 0, with 4 bases in between.

The chain links TRBV11-3 to TRBJ1-3; D call uncertain. CDR3 size: 16 residues. Germline CDR1 reads SGHNT; CDR2 reads YENEEA. The ends were cut back, 5 bases at V and 1 base at J, with 15 bases in the middle. CDR3 nucleotides: TGTGCCAGCAGCCCCGGCGGGGTTCGGTCTGGAAACACCATATATTTT. As protein: CASSPGGVRSGNTIYF.

The rearrangement uses TRBV5-6 and TRBJ2-3; 9 bases map to TRBD2. Germline CDR1 SGHDT, CDR2 YYEEEE. V was pared by 4 bases and J by 5 bases, with 8 bases of the junction left unmatched. The CDR3 is made up of 15 amino acids. The CDR3 region is CASSHISGRKDTQYF. Written as DNA, the CDR3 is TGTGCCAGCAGCCATATTAGCGGGAGAAAAGATACGCAGTATTTT.

The CDR3 nucleotides read TGTGCCAGTAGTATAGGTATCATTCAGTACTTC. Its protein is CASSIGIIQYF. The chain has TRBV19 and TRBJ2-4; D gene uncertain. Germline V CDR1 and CDR2: LNHDA, SQIVND (reference sequence). This CDR3 has 11 residues. V was clipped by 1 base and J by 9 bases, with 4 bases between them.

The CDR3 sequence is CASSVDGSRGAEQYF. The CDR3 coding sequence is TGTGCCAGCAGCGTAGACGGCTCCCGGGGGGCCGAGCAGTACTTC. The rearrangement links TRBV9 to TRBJ2-7; weak D call: TRBD2 (7 bases). From germline, CDR1 is SGDLS and CDR2 YYNGEE. This CDR3 contains 15 residues. V was pared by 0 bases and J by 6 bases, with 16 bases between.

The CDR3 sequence: CASSILRQGGANVLTF. CDR3 DNA: TGTGCCAGCAGCATACTACGACAGGGTGGGGCCAACGTCCTGACTTTC. The chain is built from TRBV5-5 and TRBJ2-6; TRBD1 matches at 7 bases. V shed 4 bases and J 3 bases; nucleotides not matched to a gene: 7. The CDR3 runs to 16 residues. Germline CDR1 SGHKS, CDR2 YYEKEE (reference sequence).